Presented here are 10 T cell receptor beta chains from one specimen sequenced in a study of T-cell memory formation after mild COVID-19. MiXCR, applied by TCRdb to the 5' RACE reads, yields one record per CDR3 protein. Among hundreds of thousands of distinct CDR3 sequences listed, about 16% were seen once. Sequenced: PBMCs or a T cell subset sorted from them (not recorded which). These receptor sequences come from an adult woman who had mild COVID-19 (a few samples of this study predate the infection). Cell type and time point are not known.

This clonotype was counted at least ten times. V usage is TRBV5-1 and J usage is TRBJ1-2; D may be TRBD1 (5 bases). Trimming shortened V by 0 bases and J by 7 bases, and 10 bases separated the two germline ends. The CDR3 is 13 residues long. The V gene's germline CDR1 is SGHRS and CDR2 YFSETQ. The CDR3 DNA follows: TGCGCCAGCAGCTTGGCCCAGGGCTCTGGCTACACCTTC. This gives the protein CASSLAQGSGYTF.

The V gene is TRBV6-5, the J gene TRBJ1-2; D may be TRBD1 (6 bases). CDR3 length equals 13 residues. Germline V gives CDR1 MNHEY, CDR2 SVGAGI. V was trimmed by 4 bases and J by 8 bases, leaving 14 bases between them. For the CDR3, the DNA is TGTGCCAGCAGTTTACAGGGTTCTCCCGGCTACACCTTC. It translates to CASSLQGSPGYTF.

This clonotype was counted a few times. The V gene is TRBV12-3 or TRBV12-4, the J gene TRBJ1-5; 7 nucleotides align to TRBD1. The CDR3 runs to 13 residues. V dropped 4 bases and J dropped 6; count of bases not matched to a gene: 3. The CDR3 is CASSWQGGQPQHF. The CDR3 coding sequence is TGTGCCAGCAGTTGGCAGGGGGGTCAGCCCCAGCATTTT.

V gene TRBV7-2 combines with J gene TRBJ2-5; 9 bases line up with TRBD2. The germline CDR1 and CDR2 sequences are SGHTA and FQGNSA. The V and J ends lost 6 bases and 4 bases, in that order; junction bases with no gene match: 12. The length of the CDR3 is 16 residues. The DNA of the CDR3 is TGTGCCAGCAGAACTACCGGGACTAGCAGCGGAGAGACCCAGTACTTC. Protein sequence: CASRTTGTSSGETQYF.

The chain has TRBV6-2 or TRBV6-3 and TRBJ2-1; D call uncertain. The V and J ends lost 5 bases and 10 bases respectively, with 18 bases between them. CDR3 length equals 14 residues. Germline V gene sequence: CDR1 MNHEY, CDR2 SVGEGT. CDR3 amino acids: CASSHDRYLREQFF. CDR3 DNA: TGTGCCAGCAGTCACGATCGGTATTTGAGGGAGCAGTTCTTC.

This clonotype was seen many times. The chain has TRBV29-1 and TRBJ2-7; a possible D gene is TRBD1 (6 bases). This CDR3 comprises 14 residues. The germline CDR1 and CDR2 sequences are SQVTM and ANQGSEA. Trimming removed 7 bases from V and 4 bases from J, with 20 bases in between. The CDR3 DNA reads TGCAGCGCCAAGGGGGTTGCCAATACGTACGAGCAGTACTTC. Translated, it gives CSAKGVANTYEQYF.

Only a few counts were recorded for this clonotype. The CDR3 coding sequence is TGTGCCAGCAGCGGCCAGCGTGGGGTCCTGGGCTGGGACAATGAGCAGTTCTTC. The encoded protein is CASSGQRGVLGWDNEQFF. The chain is built from TRBV7-8 and TRBJ2-1; D not resolved. The CDR3 is made up of 18 amino acids. Germline V gene data show CDR1 as SGHVS and CDR2 as FQNEAQ. Deletions cut 5 bases from V and 5 bases from J, with 25 bases between.

A few counts support this clonotype. The chain combines TRBV5-1 with TRBJ2-1; the match to TRBD2 covers 7 bases. V shed 4 bases, J shed 4 bases, and the junction held 8 bases outside the gene matches. This CDR3 has 15 amino acids. From germline, CDR1 is SGHRS and CDR2 YFSETQ. The CDR3 here is CASSTTGTKYNEQFF. The CDR3 DNA is TGCGCCAGCAGCACCACCGGGACTAAGTACAATGAGCAGTTCTTC.

The rearrangement joins TRBV29-1 to TRBJ1-2, with a tentative D call TRBD1 (6 bases). The V and J ends lost 6 bases and 2 bases respectively, with 13 bases between them. The CDR3 is 13 residues long. The germline V gene has CDR1 SQVTM and CDR2 ANQGSEA. The CDR3 loop reads CSVSGQGNYGYTF. The CDR3 DNA reads TGCAGCGTGTCGGGGCAGGGGAACTATGGCTACACCTTC. The full variable domain, with the rest looked up from reference TRBV29-1 and TRBJ1-2, is SAVISQKPSRDICQRGTSLTIQCQVDSQVTMMFWYRQQPGQSLTLIATANQGSEATYESGFVIDKFPISRPNLTFSTLTVSNMSPEDSSIYLCSVSGQGNYGYTFGSGTRLTVV.

A few counts support this clonotype. The chain joins TRBV24-1 to TRBJ2-3; perhaps TRBD2 as D (5 bases). Germline CDR1 KGHDR, CDR2 SFDVKD. V dropped 4 bases and J dropped 5 bases, with 12 bases sitting between them. The CDR3 runs 14 residues. DNA for the CDR3: TGTGCCACCAGTGACCTTTGGACTCGAGATACGCAGTATTTT. It codes for CATSDLWTRDTQYF.